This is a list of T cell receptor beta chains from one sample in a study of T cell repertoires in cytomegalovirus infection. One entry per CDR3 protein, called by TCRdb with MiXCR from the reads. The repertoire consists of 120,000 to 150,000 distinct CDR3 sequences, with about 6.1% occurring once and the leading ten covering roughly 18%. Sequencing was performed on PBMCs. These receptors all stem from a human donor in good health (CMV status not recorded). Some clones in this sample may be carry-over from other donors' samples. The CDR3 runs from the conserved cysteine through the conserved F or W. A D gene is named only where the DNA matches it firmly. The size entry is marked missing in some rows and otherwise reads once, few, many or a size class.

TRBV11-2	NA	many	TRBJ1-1	TGTGCCAGCAGCTTAGTATCTCGGACACCGGGCGCTGAAGCTTTCTTT	CASSLVSRTPGAEAFF
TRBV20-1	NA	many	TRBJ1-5	TGCAGTGCTAGGGAACCTCCGGCCCATAGCAATCAGCCCCAGCATTTT	CSAREPPAHSNQPQHF
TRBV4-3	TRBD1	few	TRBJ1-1	TGCGCCAGCAGCTACCGGACAGGGCTGAACACTGAAGCTTTCTTT	CASSYRTGLNTEAFF
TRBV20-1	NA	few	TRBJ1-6	TGCAGTGCCTTCTCCGAGGGGTGGTCACCCCTCCACTTT	CSAFSEGWSPLHF
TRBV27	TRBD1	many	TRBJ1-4	TGTGCCAGCACCAGAACCGGGACAGGGTTAGAAAAACTGTTTTTT	CASTRTGTGLEKLFF
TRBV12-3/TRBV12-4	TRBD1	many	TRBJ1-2	TGTGCCAGCAGTTTTACAGGGGGCGAGGGCTACACCTTC	CASSFTGGEGYTF
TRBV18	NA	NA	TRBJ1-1	TGTGCCAGCTCACCTCTAGAGCAGAGGTATACCACTGAAGCTTTCTTT	CASSPLEQRYTTEAFF
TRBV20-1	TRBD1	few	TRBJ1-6	TGCAGTGCTGAATCGGGACAGGGAATGAATTCACCCCTCCACTTT	CSAESGQGMNSPLHF
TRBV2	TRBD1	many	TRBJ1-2	TGTGCCAGCAGTCCACCGAAGAGAGGGGGCTTTGGCTACACCTTC	CASSPPKRGGFGYTF
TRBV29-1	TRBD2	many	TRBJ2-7	TGCAGCGTTGCGTGGACTAGCTCCTACGAGCAGTACTTC	CSVAWTSSYEQYF
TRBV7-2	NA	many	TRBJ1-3	TGTGCCAGCAGCAAAGACAGCGGAAACACCATATATTTT	CASSKDSGNTIYF
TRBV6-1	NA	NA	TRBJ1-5	TGTGCCAGCAGTGAGTCTTATAGCAATCAGCCCCAGCATTTT	CASSESYSNQPQHF
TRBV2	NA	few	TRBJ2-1	TGTGCCAGCAGTGAATCCCGGGGAAATGAGCAGTTCTTC	CASSESRGNEQFF
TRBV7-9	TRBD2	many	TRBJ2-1	TGTGCCAGCAGCTTAGACCTGGGGACTAGTGTCAATGAGCAGTTCTTC	CASSLDLGTSVNEQFF
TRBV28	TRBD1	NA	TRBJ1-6	TGTGCCAGCAGTTTACCAACCCCCGGGACAGGGGGATTTCATTCACCCCTCCACTTT	CASSLPTPGTGGFHSPLHF
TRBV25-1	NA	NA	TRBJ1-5	TGTGCCAGCAGACAGGGAGGGAATCAGCCCCAGCATTTT	CASRQGGNQPQHF
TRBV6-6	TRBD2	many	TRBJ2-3	TGTGCCAGCAGTTATAGGGAGGGCCCAGGGGATACGCAGTATTTT	CASSYREGPGDTQYF
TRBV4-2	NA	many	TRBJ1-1	TGTGCCAGCAGCCAAGTGCCGGGCCCCATGAACACTGAAGCTTTCTTT	CASSQVPGPMNTEAFF
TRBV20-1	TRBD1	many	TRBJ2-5	TGCAGTGCTACGGGGACAGAGAAAGAGACCCAGTACTTC	CSATGTEKETQYF
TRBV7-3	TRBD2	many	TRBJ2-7	TGTGCCAGCAGCAGACTAGCGGGGTCCTACGAGCAGTACTTC	CASSRLAGSYEQYF
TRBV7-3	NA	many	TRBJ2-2	TGTGCCAGCAGCTTACTGACCGGCGGGGAGCTGTTTTTT	CASSLLTGGELFF
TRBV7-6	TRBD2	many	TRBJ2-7	TGTGCCAGCAGCTTAAGCGGGAACGAGCAGTACTTC	CASSLSGNEQYF
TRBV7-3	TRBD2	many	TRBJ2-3	TGTGCCAGCAGCTTAAGGAGTGCTAGCGGGTCGTTGGATACGCAGTATTTT	CASSLRSASGSLDTQYF
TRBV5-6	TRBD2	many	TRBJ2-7	TGTGCCAGCAGATCCTCCCGGGGGGGCTACGAGCAGTACTTC	CASRSSRGGYEQYF
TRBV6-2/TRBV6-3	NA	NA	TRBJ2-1	TGTGCCAGCAGTTACTCGAGCAATGAGCAGTTCTTC	CASSYSSNEQFF
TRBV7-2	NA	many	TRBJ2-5	TGTGCCAGCAGCTCAACAATGGGAGGTCGAGAGACCCAGTACTTC	CASSSTMGGRETQYF
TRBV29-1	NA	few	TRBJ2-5	TGCAGCGTTGAAGATCACGGGGAGACCCAGTACTTC	CSVEDHGETQYF
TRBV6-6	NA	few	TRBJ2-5	TGTGCCAGCAGTTACTCGAGGGGGGTGGAGACCCAGTACTTC	CASSYSRGVETQYF
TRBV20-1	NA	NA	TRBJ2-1	TGCAGTGCTAGAGAATTCGGTCGGGGGCCCGACAATGAGCAGTTCTTC	CSAREFGRGPDNEQFF
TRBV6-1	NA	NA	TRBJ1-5	TGTGCCAGCCACGATAGATCCAATCAGCCCCAGCATTTT	CASHDRSNQPQHF
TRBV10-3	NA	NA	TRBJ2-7	TGTGCCACCGGACCGAACTACGAGCAGTACTTC	CATGPNYEQYF
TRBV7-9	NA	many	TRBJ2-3	TGTGCCAGCAGCTTAGCTGGACTAGATACGCAGTATTTT	CASSLAGLDTQYF
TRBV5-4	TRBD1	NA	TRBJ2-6	TGTGCCACCGGGACAGGGGCTATCATCTCTGGGGCCAACGTCCTGACTTTC	CATGTGAIISGANVLTF
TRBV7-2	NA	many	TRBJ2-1	TGTGCCAGCAGCTTAATTCTGGGCCGGGTCAATGAGCAGTTCTTC	CASSLILGRVNEQFF
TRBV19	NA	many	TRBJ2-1	TGTGCCAGTAGACGGACAGGGAGGGATGAGCAGTTCTTC	CASRRTGRDEQFF
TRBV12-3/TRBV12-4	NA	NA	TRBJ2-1	TGTGCCAGCAGCGATAACCTTGAACCACAGGGGGGGAATGAGCAGTTCTTC	CASSDNLEPQGGNEQFF
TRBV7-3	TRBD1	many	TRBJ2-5	TGTGCCAGCAGCTCGACAGGGGAAGAGACCCAGTACTTC	CASSSTGEETQYF
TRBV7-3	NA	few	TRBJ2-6	TGTGCCAGCAGCCCCGGGAGCTCTGGGGCCAACGTCCTGACTTTC	CASSPGSSGANVLTF